The 4 T cell receptor beta chains given below trace back to one sample, sequenced in a study of shared clonotypes between healthy human individuals. Method: immunoSEQ multiplex PCR; TCRdb's copy keeps in-frame clones and lacks some. Among some 2 million clones listed, about 95% were seen once. Naive CD8 cells lacked CD45RO and underwent positive selection for CCR7, leaving out terminally differentiated effector memory CD45RA+ cells. Material: naive CD8+ T cells sorted from blood. Receptors originate from a man younger than 35 in good health.

The chain couples TRBV7-6 to TRBJ1-2; perhaps TRBD1 as D (6 bases). The V end lost 5 bases, the J end lost 0 bases, and 13 bases lay between the germline ends. There are 15 residues in the CDR3. The germline V gene has CDR1 SGHVS and CDR2 FNYEAQ. Here the CDR3 reads CASSPRTESNYGYTF. Written as DNA, the CDR3 is TGTGCCAGCAGCCCCCGGACAGAATCTAACTATGGCTACACCTTC.

The chain couples TRBV27 to TRBJ2-2, with 7 bases that match TRBD2. The ends lost 3 bases at V and 6 bases at J; junction bases unmatched: 4. Germline lookup yields CDR1 MNHEY and CDR2 SMNVEV (reference sequence). The CDR3 spans 14 residues. CDR3 coding DNA: TGTGCCAGCAGTTTTGGGGGGAGGGCCGGGGAGCTGTTTTTT. Amino acids: CASSFGGRAGELFF.

V and J are TRBV28 and TRBJ2-7; D is possibly TRBD1 (5 bases). Looked up from germline, CDR1 is MDHEN and CDR2 is SYDVKM. V was trimmed by 3 bases and J by 0 bases, leaving 15 bases between them. This CDR3 is 16 amino acids long. CDR3 coding DNA: TGTGCCAGCAGTTTTGGACACATATCGAGCTCCTACGAGCAGTACTTC. Its translation is CASSFGHISSSYEQYF.

The V and J genes are TRBV5-1 and TRBJ1-1; possible D gene TRBD1, 6 bases. Germline values: CDR1 SGHRS, CDR2 YFSETQ. V dropped 0 bases and J dropped 3 bases, with 9 bases sitting between them. The CDR3 consists of 14 residues. The CDR3 protein is CASSLGWTDTEAFF. The DNA for the CDR3 is TGCGCCAGCAGCTTGGGGTGGACAGACACTGAAGCTTTCTTT.